The 10 T cell receptor beta chains below were found in one sample sequenced in a study of cytomegalovirus exposure and HLA in healthy donors. PCR was performed using 60 Vbeta and 13 Jbeta primers. Measured with immunoSEQ multiplex PCR; TCRdb has only the in-frame clones, and not every one. Of over 250,000 clones listed, about nine tenths are singletons. The sample taken for sequencing was PBMCs. These receptors were obtained from a man in his forties or fifties in good health and CMV-seropositive.

V and J are TRBV5-4 and TRBJ2-3; 12 bases agree with TRBD2. The germline V gene has CDR1 SGHNT and CDR2 YYREEE (reference sequence). V dropped 0 bases and J dropped 2; count of bases not matched to a gene: 4. This CDR3 is built from 17 residues. CDR3 bases: TGTGCCAGCAGCTTGGTTGGACTAGCGGGACTCACAGATACGCAGTATTTT. This codes for CASSLVGLAGLTDTQYF.

This clone has only a few counts. The chain couples TRBV7-9 to TRBJ2-5; TRBD1 matches 9 bases. The CDR3 sequence is 16 residues long. The ends lost 1 base at V and 2 bases at J; junction bases unmatched: 5. Germline V gene data show CDR1 as SEHNR and CDR2 as FQNEAQ (reference sequence). The CDR3 coding sequence is TGTGCCAGCAGCTTAGGGACAGGGGCGGGACAAGAGACCCAGTACTTC. Its protein product is CASSLGTGAGQETQYF.

The V gene is TRBV11-2, the J gene TRBJ1-2; D remains unclear. Germline loops: CDR1 SGHAT, CDR2 FQNNGV. The V end was cut by 5 bases, the J end by 4 bases, with 8 bases between. The CDR3 loop spans 12 amino acids. The CDR3 here is CASSPMIYGYTF. Written as DNA, the CDR3 is TGTGCCAGCAGCCCTATGATCTATGGCTACACCTTC. Full variable domain (missing parts from reference TRBV11-2 and TRBJ1-2): EAGVAQSPRYKIIEKRQSVAFWCNPISGHATLYWYQQILGQGPKLLIQFQNNGVVDDSQLPKDRFSAERLKGVDSTLKIQPAKLEDSAVYLCASSPMIYGYTFGSGTRLTVV.

The chain uses TRBV4-2 and TRBJ2-5; 7 nucleotides line up with TRBD2. Trimming removed 3 bases from V and 3 bases from J; junction bases left unmatched: 7. The length of the CDR3 is 15 residues. The germline V gene encodes CDR1 LGHNA and CDR2 YNFKEQ. The CDR3 DNA sequence: TGTGCCAGCAGCCACAGCGGGACTACAAAAGAGACCCAGTACTTC. This gives the protein CASSHSGTTKETQYF.

This clone was seen just once. The CDR3, as DNA: TGTGCCAGTAGTCCCCATTCCCTAGCGGGAAACAATGAGCAGTTCTTC. It yields the protein CASSPHSLAGNNEQFF. The J gene is TRBJ2-1, the V gene TRBV19, with 9 positions matching TRBD2. V lost 5 bases, J lost 5 bases, and 10 bases stayed unmatched. CDR1 and CDR2 (germline): LNHDA, SQIVND (reference sequence). CDR3 length equals 16 residues.

As for this clone: One end of the junction fails to match germline, which may point to a read error. The rearrangement links TRBV27 to TRBJ1-5; TRBD1 agrees at 7 bases. CDR1 and CDR2 from the germline V gene are MNHEY and SMNVEV (reference sequence). This CDR3 contains 9 residues. The CDR3 DNA reads as TGTGCCAGCAGTAGGACAGGCCTTTTT. It codes for CASSRTGLF.

The chain links TRBV27 to TRBJ1-5, with 9 bases that match TRBD1. Trimming at V came to 1 base and at J to 9 bases, leaving 7 bases not matched to a gene. Germline CDR1 is MNHEY and CDR2 is SMNVEV (reference sequence). The CDR3 is 15 residues long. The CDR3 loop reads CASSLWGDRVRPQHF. Here the CDR3 DNA reads TGTGCCAGCAGTTTATGGGGGGACAGGGTTCGGCCCCAGCATTTT.

V and J are TRBV28 and TRBJ2-1; TRBD2 is a possible D gene (5 bases). Germline V CDR1 and CDR2: MDHEN, SYDVKM. The CDR3 runs 16 residues. Trimming pared 5 bases from V and 8 bases from J, leaving 22 bases between. The CDR3 protein is CASSQMGQEFGDEQFF. Written as DNA, the CDR3 is TGTGCCAGCAGTCAGATGGGCCAGGAATTCGGGGATGAGCAGTTCTTC.

The rearrangement joins TRBV5-1 to TRBJ2-5, with D perhaps TRBD2 (6 bases). The CDR3 sequence is 15 residues long. Germline lookup yields CDR1 SGHRS and CDR2 YFSETQ. The V gene lost 4 bases and the J gene lost 4 bases, with 17 bases spanning the gap. CDR3 coding DNA: TGCGCCAGCAGCGTAGAAAGGGCGGGAAGAGAGACCCAGTACTTC. It is translated as CASSVERAGRETQYF.

This CDR3 is CASSLWTGERETQYF. The CDR3 coding sequence is TGTGCCAGCAGCCTCTGGACAGGGGAAAGAGAGACCCAGTACTTC. The J gene is TRBJ2-5, the V gene TRBV9, with 9 bases matching TRBD1. V lost 4 bases, J lost 4 bases, and 8 bases stayed unmatched. The CDR3 contains 15 residues. The germline CDR1 and CDR2 sequences are SGDLS and YYNGEE.